This T cell receptor beta chain was found in a study of T cells in Graves' hyperthyroidism and ophthalmopathy (dated by TCRdb to the late 2010s). About the study as a whole: Peripheral blood was collected at initial diagnosis, before any treatment. To identify TCR V-J signatures that set the groups apart, the researchers used a discovery cohort of 100 patients, made up of some 41 with Graves' ophthalmopathy and approximately 57 with stable Graves' hyperthyroidism. Prospective prediction of ophthalmopathy was tested in an independent validation cohort consisting of roughly 20 hyperthyroidism patients and approximately 16 patients who later progressed to ophthalmopathy. For training and testing, the 100 or so patients in the discovery cohort were randomly divided in a 7:3 ratio. In addition, the study compared T-cell repertoires in thyroid tissue and in blood from roughly 6 Graves' hyperthyroidism patients. Following sampling, methimazole starting at 30 mg daily was given to hyperthyroidism patients, and high-dose intravenous methylprednisolone was given to ophthalmopathy patients. The paper describes TCR Vbeta CDR3 sequencing of around 130 peripheral blood samples, made up of 43 ophthalmopathy patients, roughly 80 hyperthyroidism patients and roughly 17 progressor patients. Summary of the overall study and its limitations: During validation, the model predicted progression to ophthalmopathy a median of roughly 7.1 months ahead of onset, with almost 71% sensitivity and 72.22% specificity. A 13 V-J signature model separated ophthalmopathy from stable hyperthyroidism, with roughly 88% sensitivity and around 84% specificity in cross-validation and 80%/75% in testing. Sample size was not statistically predetermined, and blinding of investigators to group allocation was not performed. Blood samples also contained most of the expanded thyroid clonotypes (frequency above 0.001), which suggests that blood repertoires may reflect thyroid immune responses.

The hyperthyroidism patients were between 18 and 65 years old and newly diagnosed, with a disease duration of less than 2 months. Patients with uncontrolled infections, other autoimmune diseases, pregnancy or lactation were excluded. Clinical symptoms, serum thyroxine and TRAb, thyroid ultrasound, and orbital computed tomography formed the basis for the diagnoses. Blood from progressor patients was collected at the time of first diagnosis with hyperthyroidism, before any ophthalmopathy symptoms had appeared. PBMCs were separated from 8 to 10 ml of fresh peripheral blood using Ficoll-Paque density gradient centrifugation. Progressor patients were initially diagnosed with Graves' hyperthyroidism and developed ophthalmopathy during follow-up. Total RNA was extracted using Trizol reagent, and RNA quality was assessed on an Agilent 2100 Bioanalyzer. The TCR beta CDR3 regions were amplified from RNA transcripts. For the first round of RT-PCR on the TCR CDR3, the HTBI primer set was used together with the Qiagen OneStep RT-PCR kit. Libraries were constructed in a second round of multiplex PCR, after which size selection and purification were carried out. Sequencing of the libraries was done on an Illumina HiSeq2000 using paired-end 100 bp reads. As for the authors' bioinformatics: SOAPnuke was used to process the raw data, with reads discarded if the reads contained adapters or uncalled bases, had a mean Phred below 15, or lacked an exact constant-primer or identifier match. High-quality paired reads were merged with COPE v1.2.5, and unique nucleotide sequences were defined as clonotypes. Clonotypes were aligned to IMGT TRBV, TRBD and TRBJ reference segments using MiTCR v1.1. Analysis was restricted to V-J combinations with a frequency above 0.0001, which covered 99% to 99.2% of repertoires. The TCS score was defined as the ratio of F50 (clonal expansion) to E x V (chaos), calculated using BLOSUM62-based TCRdist between CDR3 peptides within each V-J. Welch's t-statistics and random forest reduced 450 to 600 V-J features to around 14, which were used in a naive Bayes classifier (R e1071). Starting from the raw public reads, TCRdb applied fastp trimming at Q25, assembled clones with MiXCR and retained in-frame beta chains. Duplicate CDR3 protein sequences are folded into a single record with the most common DNA and genes. It is TCRdb's table, rather than the study itself, that gives the V and J calls and clone size. The table for this sample lists a few hundred thousand distinct CDR3 sequences; approximately 13% of them were counted only once. Of the sample, 5.8% falls within the top ten clones.

At least ten counts were recorded for this clonotype. The target of this receptor is not known. The input lacks base qualities; no much larger clone sits a single base away. Between the V and J ends, shortened by 1 base and 7 bases respectively, the junction contains 6 bases. The cysteine opens and the phenylalanine closes a CDR3 of 11 amino acids. Solely the CDR3 DNA is kept, with 33 bases framed from the first base. The germline V gene gives CDR1 as SGHRS and CDR2 as YFSETQ. The clonotype originates from a woman in her thirties with Graves' hyperthyroidism that later progressed to Graves' ophthalmopathy. The sample comprised blood. Rearrangement joined TRBV5-1 to TRBJ2-7; there is no confident call for the D gene. The CDR3 protein is CASSLNAEQYF. Here is the DNA: TGCGCCAGCAGCTTGAACGCTGAGCAGTACTTC.